The 30 T cell receptor beta chains given below trace back to one sample, sequenced in a study of blood T cell repertoires in COVID-19. Clones were sequenced by immunoSEQ multiplex PCR, and TCRdb holds only the in-frame ones, with some missing. This table has approximately 120,000 clones, 75% to 90% appearing once. Sample: peripheral blood. The receptors here all came from a human donor in a cohort sampled during active COVID-19.

V gene TRBV7-9 combines with J gene TRBJ1-1, with D possibly TRBD1 on 5 matching bases. This CDR3 is built from 13 residues. V shed 3 bases and J shed 7 bases, with 12 bases lying between them. Per the germline V gene, CDR1 is SEHNR and CDR2 is FQNEAQ (reference sequence). The DNA of the CDR3 is TGTGCCAGCAGCTTTGTTTGGGGCGATGAAGCTTTCTTT. It yields the protein CASSFVWGDEAFF.

V and J are TRBV11-2 and TRBJ1-1; unclear D gene. This CDR3 spans 15 amino acids. V shed 0 bases and J shed 4 bases, with 12 bases lying between them. Germline V lookup: CDR1 SGHAT, CDR2 FQNNGV. CDR3 nucleotides: TGTGCCAGCAGCTTAGAGATGGGTCGGGGCACTGAAGCTTTCTTT. As protein: CASSLEMGRGTEAFF. The full variable domain, completed using reference TRBV11-2 and TRBJ1-1, is EAGVAQSPRYKIIEKRQSVAFWCNPISGHATLYWYQQILGQGPKLLIQFQNNGVVDDSQLPKDRFSAERLKGVDSTLKIQPAKLEDSAVYLCASSLEMGRGTEAFFGQGTRLTVV.

The rearrangement links TRBV29-1 to TRBJ1-2, with TRBD1 matching over 7 bases. The J segment lost 4 bases and the V segment lost 6 bases, leaving 17 bases of the junction unmatched. Looked up from germline, CDR1 is SQVTM and CDR2 is ANQGSEA. CDR3 length equals 16 residues. CDR3 residues: CSVPDPEQGILYGYTF. Here the CDR3 DNA reads TGCAGCGTCCCCGACCCCGAACAGGGGATACTCTATGGCTACACCTTC.

The chain joins TRBV6-2 or TRBV6-3 to TRBJ1-1; D ambiguous. V lost 5 bases to trimming and J lost 6 bases, with 13 bases between them. This CDR3 has 13 residues. Germline CDR1 is MNHEY and CDR2 is SVGEGT. The CDR3 loop is CASSPAQESEAFF. CDR3 nucleotide sequence: TGTGCCAGCAGTCCGGCCCAGGAATCTGAAGCTTTCTTT.

V and J are TRBV15 and TRBJ2-2; no reliable D call. V lost 5 bases, J lost 2 bases, and 6 bases lay in between. The CDR3 is made up of 13 amino acids. Germline CDR1 reads LNHNV; CDR2 reads YYDKDF (reference sequence). CDR3 bases: TGTGCCACCAGCGAGGCCAACACCGGGGAGCTGTTTTTT. It specifies CATSEANTGELFF.

This chain connects TRBV18 to TRBJ2-7; D is ambiguous. The germline V and J ends were trimmed by 6 bases and 1 base, with 16 bases remaining between them. The CDR3 totals 15 residues. In germline, CDR1 is KGHSH, CDR2 LQKENI. The CDR3 spells CASSMVRVTSYEQYV. In nucleotides, the CDR3 is TGTGCCAGCTCTATGGTCCGGGTGACTTCCTACGAGCAGTACGTC.

This clone was observed a few times. The chain couples TRBV6-5 to TRBJ1-6; no firm D call. V was clipped by 8 bases and J by 4 bases, with 9 bases between them. Germline V gene lookup returns CDR1 MNHEY and CDR2 SVGAGI. The CDR3 consists of 13 residues. The chain's CDR3 is CASAEVYNSPLHF. DNA for the CDR3: TGTGCCAGCGCGGAGGTTTATAATTCACCCCTCCACTTT.

The V gene is TRBV7-2, the J gene TRBJ1-1; D is possibly TRBD1 (5 bases). Trimming cost V 5 bases and J 10 bases, with 20 bases left between them. Germline V gives CDR1 SGHTA, CDR2 FQGNSA. The length of the CDR3 is 14 residues. The CDR3, as DNA: TGTGCCAGCAGCCGTGGAGGCGTCGGGGGGACAGCTTTCTTT. Amino acid sequence: CASSRGGVGGTAFF. Variable domain in full (rest from reference TRBV7-2 and TRBJ1-1): GAGVSQSPSNKVTEKGKDVELRCDPISGHTALYWYRQSLGQGLEFLIYFQGNSAPDKSGLPSDRFSAERTGGSVSTLTIQRTQQEDSAVYLCASSRGGVGGTAFFGQGTRLTVV.

The chain recombines TRBV6-4 with TRBJ1-1, with 9 bases lining up with TRBD1. CDR3 length: 14 amino acids. CDR1 is MRHNA, CDR2 SNTAGT, per germline. Trimming took 5 bases from V and 5 from J; bases not matched to a gene: 6. The CDR3 loop is CASSTGGALTEAFF. The CDR3 coding sequence is TGTGCCAGCAGTACAGGGGGCGCTTTGACTGAAGCTTTCTTT.

This CDR3 is CASSQGDLGTDTQYF. CDR3 DNA: TGTGCCAGCAGCCAAGGAGACTTAGGCACAGATACGCAGTATTTT. This chain uses TRBV3-1 (or the pseudogene TRBV3-2) with TRBJ2-3; D call uncertain. The germline V gene has CDR1 LGHDT and CDR2 YNNKEL (reference sequence). Trimming removed 1 base from V and 1 base from J, with 9 bases in between. The CDR3 extends over 15 amino acids.

The chain is built from TRBV6-5 and TRBJ2-1, with 11 bases lining up with TRBD2. The CDR3 runs to 14 residues. After removal of 6 bases from V and 6 bases from J, the junction contained 4 bases not matched to a gene. Germline CDR1 MNHEY, CDR2 SVGAGI. CDR3 sequence (DNA): TGTGCCAGCAGCGTAGCGGGGGGGTTCAATGAGCAGTTCTTC. It yields the protein CASSVAGGFNEQFF.

The chain has TRBV4-3 and TRBJ1-2, with D possibly TRBD1 on 5 matching bases. Germline CDR1 LGHNA, CDR2 YSLEER. Trimming took 1 base from V and 5 from J, leaving 14 bases between them. The CDR3 loop spans 15 amino acids. CDR3 residues: CASSQVRGSEYGYTF. The CDR3 DNA reads TGCGCCAGCAGCCAAGTTAGGGGATCAGAATATGGCTACACCTTC.

The chain has TRBV7-9 and TRBJ2-3, with D possibly matching TRBD2 (6 bases). The CDR3 spans 19 residues. The V gene lost 4 bases and the J gene lost 5 bases, with 28 bases spanning the gap. Germline CDR1 is SEHNR and CDR2 is FQNEAQ (reference sequence). The CDR3 region is CASSSARMATGEYGDTQYF. CDR3 DNA: TGTGCCAGCAGCTCTGCTAGAATGGCGACGGGGGAGTATGGAGATACGCAGTATTTT. The full variable domain, in which reference TRBV7-9 and TRBJ2-3 provide the parts outside the CDR3, is DTGVSQNPRHKITKRGQNVTFRCDPISEHNRLYWYRQTLGQGPEFLTYFQNEAQLEKSRLLSDRFSAERPKGSFSTLEIQRTEQGDSAMYLCASSSARMATGEYGDTQYFGPGTRLTVL.

This clone was seen a handful of times. In nucleotides, the CDR3 is TGTGCCAGCAGCCAAAATGGAGCACCAGTGGAGCAGTACTTC. This sequence encodes CASSQNGAPVEQYF. The chain links TRBV3-1 (or the pseudogene TRBV3-2) to TRBJ2-7; no clear D. CDR1 and CDR2 (germline): LGHDT, YNNKEL (reference sequence). Trimming took 2 bases from V and 7 from J, leaving 15 bases between them. This CDR3 region has 14 residues.

This chain connects TRBV5-4 to TRBJ1-2; D call uncertain. Trimming left V 4 bases short and J 0 bases short, with 10 bases between. The germline gives CDR1 SGHNT, CDR2 YYREEE (reference sequence). The length of the CDR3 is 14 residues. CDR3 sequence (DNA): TGTGCCAGCAGCCCGGCCGGGGCTAACTATGGCTACACCTTC. Amino acids: CASSPAGANYGYTF.

This clone is a singleton in its sample. V usage is TRBV4-3 and J usage is TRBJ2-1, with D possibly TRBD1 on 6 matching bases. Trimming took 2 bases from V and 8 from J, leaving 19 bases between them. This CDR3 spans 16 amino acids. Germline lookup yields CDR1 LGHNA and CDR2 YSLEER. CDR3 region: CASSQYRDKSGDEQFF. The CDR3 bases are TGCGCCAGCAGCCAATACCGGGACAAGAGTGGGGATGAGCAGTTCTTC.

The chain recombines TRBV7-8 with TRBJ1-3; D gene ambiguous. The CDR3 spans 16 residues. With 2 bases removed from V and 0 bases from J, the gap between germline ends came to 11 bases. CDR1 and CDR2 from the germline V gene are SGHVS and FQNEAQ. CDR3: CASSLNQRNSGNTIYF. The DNA of the CDR3 is TGTGCCAGCAGCTTAAACCAGCGAAACTCTGGAAACACCATATATTTT.

V is TRBV5-1 and J is TRBJ2-7, with 8 positions matching TRBD1. Looked up from germline, CDR1 is SGHRS and CDR2 is YFSETQ. V lost 0 bases, J lost 7 bases, and 9 bases stayed unmatched. This CDR3 has 15 amino acids. The DNA for the CDR3 is TGCGCCAGCAGCTTGGCCCGGACAGGGAAAAAAGAGCAGTACGTC. This gives the protein CASSLARTGKKEQYV.

The rearrangement links TRBV12-5 to TRBJ2-5; 8 bases are a match to TRBD2. The ends lost 5 bases at V and 5 bases at J; junction bases unmatched: 13. The CDR3 is 16 amino acids. From germline, CDR1 is LGHNT and CDR2 FRNRAP. This CDR3 reads CASGPPGLAGRETQYF. CDR3 nucleotide sequence: TGTGCTAGTGGTCCTCCCGGGCTAGCGGGCCGGGAGACCCAGTACTTC.

This clone was recorded once. V is TRBV27 and J is TRBJ2-5; TRBD1 agrees at 8 bases. CDR1 is MNHEY and CDR2 is SMNVEV in the germline V gene (reference sequence). The ends lost 5 bases at V and 4 bases at J; junction bases unmatched: 15. This CDR3 has 17 amino acids. The CDR3 is CASSPLWGRGLGETQYF. The DNA of the CDR3 is TGTGCCAGCAGTCCTCTTTGGGGCAGGGGGCTGGGAGAGACCCAGTACTTC.

The chain joins TRBV18 to TRBJ1-1, with a tentative D call TRBD1 (6 bases). V lost 3 bases and J 4 bases, leaving 12 bases between the germline ends. This CDR3 has 14 amino acids. Germline CDR1 reads KGHSH; CDR2 reads LQKENI. CDR3 region: CASSPQQGPTEAFF. CDR3 sequence (DNA): TGTGCCAGCTCACCCCAGCAGGGGCCCACTGAAGCTTTCTTT.

This clone was counted between two and nine times. This sequence joins TRBV14 and TRBJ2-7, with D uncertain. CDR1 SGHDN and CDR2 FVKESK come from the germline V gene. The CDR3 consists of 16 residues. V lost 0 bases to trimming and J lost 4 bases, with 16 bases between them. The CDR3 coding sequence is TGTGCCAGCAGCCAAGAGGCCCCTAAGGCGGCGTACGAGCAGTACGTC. Protein product: CASSQEAPKAAYEQYV.

The CDR3 is CAINTDTQYF. CDR3 DNA: TGCGCCATCAACACAGATACGCAGTATTTT. V gene TRBV10-1 combines with J gene TRBJ2-3; D not certain. CDR1 and CDR2 (germline): WNHNN, SYGVQD (reference sequence). The germline V and J ends were trimmed by 10 bases and 2 bases, with 4 bases remaining between them. This CDR3 region has 10 residues.

The chain joins TRBV19 to TRBJ1-1; D gene unclear. The CDR3 covers 14 residues. Germline loops: CDR1 LNHDA, CDR2 SQIVND (reference sequence). Trimming left V 3 bases short and J 6 bases short, with 14 bases between. CDR3 amino acids: CASSIPEAYSEAFF. The DNA for the CDR3 is TGTGCCAGTAGTATTCCCGAGGCCTATTCTGAAGCTTTCTTT.

The chain couples TRBV3-1 (or the pseudogene TRBV3-2) to TRBJ1-2; tentative D call: TRBD1 (6 bases). The germline V gene encodes CDR1 LGHDT and CDR2 YNNKEL (reference sequence). The CDR3 spans 15 residues. V lost 3 bases and J 5 bases, leaving 16 bases between the germline ends. As DNA, the CDR3 is TGTGCCAGCAGCCAGAGAGGACAGAACCATTATGGCTACACCTTC. This encodes CASSQRGQNHYGYTF.

The chain uses TRBV2 and TRBJ2-3; 11 positions agree with TRBD2. Trimming cost V 5 bases and J 3 bases; bases outside gene matches: 1. The germline gives CDR1 SNHLY, CDR2 FYNNEI. The CDR3 is made up of 14 amino acids. The CDR3 region is CASSRLAGTDTQYF. CDR3 coding DNA: TGTGCCAGCAGTAGACTAGCGGGAACAGATACGCAGTATTTT.

The chain joins TRBV4-3 to TRBJ1-2; D gene ambiguous. V lost 5 bases and J 11 bases, leaving 15 bases between the germline ends. The CDR3 runs to 12 residues. Germline V lookup: CDR1 LGHNA, CDR2 YSLEER. CDR3 region: CASSKTNRDYTF. The CDR3 region has the DNA TGCGCCAGCAGCAAAACAAACCGGGATTACACCTTC.

The CDR3 spells CAWTPRGQGAGQPQHF. As DNA, the CDR3 is TGTGCCTGGACTCCTCGGGGACAGGGGGCTGGACAGCCCCAGCATTTT. The V call is TRBV30, the J call TRBJ1-5; TRBD1 agrees at 12 bases. CDR3 length: 16 residues. The J segment lost 7 bases and the V segment lost 4 bases, leaving 11 bases of the junction unmatched. Germline V gene lookup returns CDR1 GTSNPN and CDR2 SVGIG (reference sequence). The full variable domain, with the rest looked up from reference TRBV30 and TRBJ1-5, is SQTIHQWPATLVQPVGSPLSLECTVEGTSNPNLYWYRQAAGRGLQLLFYSVGIGQISSEVPQNLSASRPQDRQFILSSKKLLLSDSGFYLCAWTPRGQGAGQPQHFGDGTRLSIL.

In regard to this clone: The identical CDR3 is also encoded by other nucleotide sequences in the sample. This sequence joins TRBV19 and TRBJ1-2; no clear D. V was trimmed by 3 bases and J by 8 bases, leaving 16 bases between them. CDR3 length: 14 amino acids. Germline V lookup: CDR1 LNHDA, CDR2 SQIVND (reference sequence). In nucleotides, the CDR3 is TGTGCCAGTAGTATCCTCGGGGAGGAAAGAGGCTACACCTTC. This encodes CASSILGEERGYTF.

The chain combines TRBV9 with TRBJ1-2; TRBD1 agrees at 8 bases. V dropped 4 bases and J dropped 0; count of bases not matched to a gene: 5. Germline CDR1 and CDR2: SGDLS and YYNGEE. The CDR3 consists of 15 residues. The CDR3 spells CASSLDRETNYGYTF. For the CDR3, the DNA is TGTGCCAGCAGCTTGGACAGGGAGACTAACTATGGCTACACCTTC. Together with reference TRBV9 and TRBJ1-2, the CDR3 gives the full variable domain: DSGVTQTPKHLITATGQRVTLRCSPRSGDLSVYWYQQSLDQGLQFLIQYYNGEERAKGNILERFSAQQFPDLHSELNLSSLELGDSALYFCASSLDRETNYGYTFGSGTRLTVV.